This T cell receptor beta chain is from a study of vaccination and CD4 T cells after COVID-19. Overall study: A median of 101 days (range 35 to 161) separated diagnosis from post-COVID sampling. Investigators stimulated cells with overlapping spike peptides drawn from SARS-CoV-2, HCoV-NL63, HCoV-OC43 and HCoV-229E.

Treatment described: roughly ten-day PBMC culture with coronavirus spike peptide pools or control peptides (ViraFEST assay). Sequenced with the Oncomine TCR Beta short-read assay was DNA taken from cultured CD4+ T cells. TCRdb reprocessed the PCR reads with MiXCR, giving one entry per CDR3 protein. The data contain around 26,000 distinct CDR3 sequences, roughly two fifths of them singletons. Concerning this clonotype: As yet, its antigen is unknown.

General study findings and limits: With convalescent patients, a median approximately 86% of reactive clones emerged solely after vaccination.

Sequenced input: CD4+ T cells from blood, cultured in vitro. This TCR was sampled from a human donor who had recovered from COVID-19.

The CDR3 reads CASSYSGPGNTEAFF. The CDR3 bases are TGTGCCAGCAGTTACTCAGGGCCGGGGAACACTGAAGCTTTCTTT. V usage is TRBV6-2 or TRBV6-3 and J usage is TRBJ1-1; D ambiguous. Per germline, CDR1 MNHEY and CDR2 SVGEGT. This CDR3 region has 15 residues. The V end lost 0 bases, the J end lost 1 base, and 9 bases lay between the germline ends.